The next 7 T cell receptor beta chains were all read from a single sample in a study of response to subunit inactivated influenza vaccine (dated by TCRdb to the late 2010s). Libraries were built with RT-PCR. The sample was run on an Illumina HiSeq 2500. TCRdb handled the public reads itself, with Q25 trimming in fastp and clone calling in MiXCR, and kept productive beta chains. Each entry is one CDR3 protein sequence, shown with its most common DNA and genes. The sample table lists 450,000 to 600,000 distinct CDR3 sequences, roughly 7.9% of them with a count of one. Around 13% of the sample belongs to the ten largest clones. This specimen consisted of PBMCs from blood, obtained less than 30 months after vaccination. All receptors come from a man between 50 and 75 years old who received an inactivated influenza vaccine. Donor details come from another sample of the same person, matched by shared clones.

The V gene is TRBV10-3, the J gene TRBJ1-2, with TRBD1 as a possible D gene (5 bases). Germline CDR1 and CDR2: ENHRY and SYGVKD. The V and J ends lost 4 bases and 7 bases respectively, with 13 bases between them. CDR3 length: 13 residues. The CDR3 region has the DNA TGTGCCATCAGTGTTGGCAGGGAAGGTGGCTACACCTTC. Translating gives CAISVGREGGYTF.

This clonotype was observed many times. The rearrangement joins TRBV5-1 to TRBJ2-1, with 9 bases that match TRBD2. Germline assignment: CDR1 SGHRS and CDR2 YFSETQ. This CDR3 spans 16 amino acids. The J segment lost 6 bases and the V segment lost 0 bases, leaving 7 bases of the junction unmatched. CDR3 DNA sequence: TGCGCCAGCAGCTTGGTCTTCGAAGCGGGGGGCAATGAGCAGTTCTTC. It encodes CASSLVFEAGGNEQFF.

CDR3 region: CASAVAGGPSDTQYF. The CDR3 DNA is TGTGCCAGCGCGGTAGCGGGAGGGCCTAGTGATACGCAGTATTTT. The V and J genes are TRBV7-2 and TRBJ2-3; 11 nucleotides match TRBD2. V lost 8 bases to trimming and J lost 6 bases; unmatched junction nucleotides: 10. Per the germline V gene, CDR1 is SGHTA and CDR2 is FQGNSA. The CDR3 consists of 15 residues.

This clonotype was counted a few times. This rearrangement joins TRBV2 to TRBJ1-1, with a weak D call TRBD1 (5 bases). This CDR3 region has 12 residues. Trimming left V 7 bases short and J 3 bases short, with 9 bases between. Germline CDR1 is SNHLY and CDR2 is FYNNEI. CDR3 in DNA: TGTGCCAGCAATCGGGGGTACACTGAAGCTTTCTTT. This gives the protein CASNRGYTEAFF.

This clonotype showed up many times. J is TRBJ2-7 and V is TRBV12-3 or TRBV12-4; 8 bases align to TRBD1. CDR3 length: 14 residues. J was trimmed by 2 bases and V by 6 bases; bases with no gene match: 6. The DNA for the CDR3 is TGTGCCAGCAGCCCAGGGGACAGGACCTACGAGCAGTACTTC. It is translated as CASSPGDRTYEQYF.

This clonotype was seen many times. The chain carries TRBV6-5 and TRBJ2-5; D not resolved. This CDR3 is built from 11 residues. Between the trimmed V and J ends, which lost 7 bases and 4 bases, there was a span of 7 bases. Germline CDR1 MNHEY, CDR2 SVGAGI. Written as DNA, the CDR3 is TGTGCCAGCACTGGGTCAGAGACCCAGTACTTC. Translation gives CASTGSETQYF.

The chain carries TRBV6-1 and TRBJ2-2; D is undetermined. CDR1 is MNHNS and CDR2 is SASEGT in the germline V gene. The CDR3 runs 14 residues. V shed 6 bases and J shed 1 base, with 9 bases lying between them. The CDR3: CASSAGLNTGELFF. CDR3 nucleotide sequence: TGTGCCAGCAGCGCCGGTCTGAACACCGGGGAGCTGTTTTTT.